This T cell receptor beta chain was sequenced during a study of post-analysis software for immune sequencing data. Study information: Disease trajectories encompassed relapsing-remitting, secondary progressive and progressive-relapsing multiple sclerosis. Study results and limitations: A handful of TRBV segments (TRBV5-6, TRBV5-1 and TRBV20-1 among them) occurred more frequently in patients than in controls. Controls had significantly higher normalized Chao1 diversity than multiple sclerosis patients. The authors found that F measure strongly co-clustered same-batch samples.

Trimming removed 3 bases from V and 7 bases from J, with 14 bases in between. CDR1 is SGHRS, CDR2 YFSETQ, per germline. The CDR3 is 14 residues long. Presence of unique molecular identifiers characterized the TCR beta cDNA libraries. Hundreds of thousands of cDNA molecules came from around 1 to 10 million T cells. TCRdb analysed the PCR reads with MiXCR anew, one entry per CDR3 protein. The sample lists fewer than 700,000 distinct CDR3 sequences; 44% were seen once. For this clonotype: The antigen is unknown.

This clonotype originated in a girl under 18 with multiple sclerosis. The genes are TRBV5-1 and TRBJ2-1, with D perhaps TRBD1 (5 bases). The sample taken for sequencing was blood. CDR3 residues: CASSWGQAGNEQFF. The CDR3 nucleotides are TGCGCCAGCAGCTGGGGCCAGGCCGGAAATGAGCAGTTCTTC.